Below, one TCR beta chain is given with its context. Germline-derived CDR1 and CDR2 are DFQATT and SNEGSKA (reference sequence). The CDR3 runs 16 residues. TCRdb re-called the 5' RACE reads; every CDR3 protein appears as one record, without DNA. The sample data list fewer than 200,000 distinct CDR3 sequences. This record comes from a study of T cells expressing NK-cell markers. The chain uses TRBV20-1 and TRBJ2-2; TCRdb reports TRBD2, a call that lacks DNA to check it against. This receptor was obtained from a woman aged 18 to 75 in good health. The sample taken for sequencing was blood T cells: a sorted CD56 or NKG2C T cell subset, CD4+ or CD8+ T cells, or bulk PBMC T cells (not recorded which). The CDR3 sequence is CSAAGLAGGRTGELFF.